This entry concerns a single T cell receptor beta chain. What it recognizes is unknown. This PCR relied on a set of 60 Vbeta primers and 13 Jbeta primers. Data came from immunoSEQ multiplex PCR; TCRdb stores just in-frame clones and leaves some out. The sample has a few hundred thousand clones; around 90% are singletons. The sample originates from a study of cytomegalovirus exposure and HLA in healthy donors. General study results and limits: Three chains linked to CMV were shown in vitro to be specific for CMV antigens. While the bulk of TCR sequences proved rare, some public TCRs turned up in many donors. Later work showed greater clonal expansion in HLA-associated TCR beta chains than in equally common others.

At sampling all donors were nominally healthy, likely with unrecorded immune exposures. The TCR originated in a woman under 30 in good health and CMV-seronegative. Sequenced input: PBMCs.

CDR3: CASSLSGGGEQFF. In DNA form, the CDR3 reads TGTGCCAGCAGCTTATCGGGGGGCGGTGAGCAGTTCTTC. The V and J genes are TRBV7-3 and TRBJ2-1; maybe TRBD2 (7 bases). This CDR3 is 13 amino acids long. The V end lost 2 bases, the J end lost 9 bases, and 11 bases lay between the germline ends. Germline V CDR1 and CDR2: SGHTA, FQGTGA.